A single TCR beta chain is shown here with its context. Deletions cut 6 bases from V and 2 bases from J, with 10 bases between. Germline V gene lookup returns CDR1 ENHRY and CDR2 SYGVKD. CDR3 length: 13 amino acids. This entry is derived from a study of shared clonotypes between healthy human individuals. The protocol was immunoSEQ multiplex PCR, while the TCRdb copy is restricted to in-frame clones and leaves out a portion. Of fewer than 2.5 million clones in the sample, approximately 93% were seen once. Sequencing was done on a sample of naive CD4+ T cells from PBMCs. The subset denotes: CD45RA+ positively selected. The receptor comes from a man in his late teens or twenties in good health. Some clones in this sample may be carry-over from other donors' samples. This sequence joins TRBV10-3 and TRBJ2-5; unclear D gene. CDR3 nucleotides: TGTGCCATCAGGGGCCGCCCACAAGAGACCCAGTACTTC. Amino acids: CAIRGRPQETQYF.